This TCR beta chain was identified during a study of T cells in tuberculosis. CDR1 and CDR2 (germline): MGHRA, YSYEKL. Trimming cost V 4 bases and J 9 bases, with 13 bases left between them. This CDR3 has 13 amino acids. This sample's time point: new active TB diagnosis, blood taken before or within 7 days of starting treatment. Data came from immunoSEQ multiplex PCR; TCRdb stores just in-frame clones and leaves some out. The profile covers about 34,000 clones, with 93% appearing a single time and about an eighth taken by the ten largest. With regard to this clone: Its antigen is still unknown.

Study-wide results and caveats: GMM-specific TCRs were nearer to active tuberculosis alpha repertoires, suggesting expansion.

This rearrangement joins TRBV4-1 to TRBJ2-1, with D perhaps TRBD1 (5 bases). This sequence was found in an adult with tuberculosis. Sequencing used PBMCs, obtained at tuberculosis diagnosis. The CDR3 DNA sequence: TGCGCCAGCAGCCGGCCCCAGGGCAGTGAGCAGTTCTTC. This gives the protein CASSRPQGSEQFF.